The 30 T cell receptor beta chains in this list originate from one sample, sequenced in a study of T cells in Graves' hyperthyroidism and ophthalmopathy. Using RNA transcripts as the source, TCR beta CDR3 regions were amplified. A set of HTBI primers served as the primers for a first-round RT-PCR of the TCR CDR3. One entry per CDR3 protein results from TCRdb running MiXCR on the multiplex PCR reads. Here the sample spans 300,000 to 450,000 distinct CDR3 sequences, roughly 18% being singletons. The specimen was blood. The receptors derive from a woman aged 40 to 49 with Graves' ophthalmopathy.

The table lists this clonotype with many counts. A much larger clone lies one base from this, so it may be a read error. This chain joins TRBV12-3 or TRBV12-4 and TRBJ1-1; D is unresolved. This CDR3 is 11 amino acids long. CDR3 sequence: CAGSYKGEAFF. The DNA of the CDR3 is TGTGCCGGCAGTTACAAGGGAGAAGCTTTCTTT.

The chain carries TRBV12-3 or TRBV12-4 and TRBJ1-5; 7 positions agree with TRBD1. This CDR3 region has 14 residues. After removal of 6 bases from V and 4 bases from J, the junction contained 6 bases not matched to a gene. The CDR3 DNA is TGTGCCAGCAGCTTAAGGGGGCGTAATCAGCCCCAGCATTTT. Residues: CASSLRGRNQPQHF.

This clonotype was counted many times. The V and J genes are TRBV27 and TRBJ1-5, with 7 positions matching TRBD1. This CDR3 has 15 amino acids. Trimming removed 6 bases from V and 2 bases from J; junction bases left unmatched: 7. Germline CDR1 MNHEY, CDR2 SMNVEV (reference sequence). The CDR3 protein is CASSQGDRGNQPQHF. The CDR3 coding sequence is TGTGCCAGCAGCCAAGGTGACAGGGGCAATCAGCCCCAGCATTTT.

The chain carries TRBV6-2 or TRBV6-3 and TRBJ1-1; 8 nucleotides align to TRBD1. Germline V gene sequence: CDR1 MNHEY, CDR2 SVGEGT. This CDR3 contains 14 residues. Trimming cost V 6 bases and J 3 bases; bases outside gene matches: 6. Here the CDR3 reads CASSPQGVHTEAFF. CDR3 DNA sequence: TGTGCCAGCAGCCCACAGGGGGTACACACTGAAGCTTTCTTT.

The chain is built from TRBV10-2 and TRBJ2-2, with 7 bases aligning to TRBD2. V shed 8 bases and J 3 bases; nucleotides not matched to a gene: 3. Germline CDR1 WSHSY, CDR2 SAAADI. CDR3 length: 13 residues. This CDR3 reads CASGGSDTGELFF. The CDR3 DNA follows: TGCGCCAGCGGCGGGAGTGACACCGGGGAGCTGTTTTTT.

This clonotype was counted between two and nine times. This may come from a read error, since a much larger clone is one base off. The genes are TRBV30 and TRBJ2-7; D is unclear. CDR3 length: 11 amino acids. V lost 4 bases, J lost 0 bases, and 4 bases lay in between. Germline CDR1 is GTSNPN and CDR2 is SVGIG (reference sequence). This CDR3 is CAWTYSYEQYF. The CDR3 DNA is TGTGCCTGGACATACTCCTACGAGCAGTACTTC.

This clonotype was counted many times. The V and J genes are TRBV4-3 and TRBJ2-2, with D unresolved. This CDR3 spans 16 amino acids. The germline V and J ends were trimmed by 0 bases and 0 bases, with 8 bases remaining between them. Germline lookup yields CDR1 LGHNA and CDR2 YSLEER. The CDR3 here is CASSQDQFANTGELFF. CDR3 nucleotide sequence: TGCGCCAGCAGCCAAGATCAGTTCGCGAACACCGGGGAGCTGTTTTTT.

This clonotype was counted ten times or more. The CDR3: CASSEDSTEAFF. The CDR3 DNA sequence: TGTGCCAGCAGTGAAGATAGCACTGAAGCTTTCTTT. The chain carries TRBV6-1 and TRBJ1-1, with D hard to call. From germline, CDR1 is MNHNS and CDR2 SASEGT. V was cut by 1 base and J by 4 bases, with 4 bases left in between. The CDR3 has 12 residues.

This clonotype occurred many times. A much larger clone differs by one base, so this may be a read error. V gene TRBV12-3 or TRBV12-4 combines with J gene TRBJ2-5; tentatively, D is TRBD2 (5 bases). The V and J ends lost 1 base and 4 bases respectively, with 13 bases between them. The length of the CDR3 is 15 residues. The CDR3 loop is CASSLVRRLRETQYF. CDR3 coding DNA: TGTGCCAGCAGTTTAGTGAGGAGGTTAAGAGAGACCCAGTACTTC.

This clonotype was detected many times. J is TRBJ1-1 and V is TRBV2, with 8 bases lining up with TRBD1. With V trimmed by 7 bases and J by 7 bases, 8 bases remained unmatched. The CDR3 contains 13 residues. CDR1 SNHLY and CDR2 FYNNEI come from the germline V gene. The CDR3 region has the DNA TGTGCCAGCACCGGACAGGGTTGGAGTGAAGCTTTCTTT. This gives the protein CASTGQGWSEAFF. The complete variable domain, with remaining parts taken from reference TRBV2 and TRBJ1-1, reads EPEVTQTPSHQVTQMGQEVILRCVPISNHLYFYWYRQILGQKVEFLVSFYNNEISEKSEIFDDQFSVERPDGSNFTLKIRSTKLEDSAMYFCASTGQGWSEAFFGQGTRLTVV.

This clonotype was observed many times. This chain links TRBV6-5 with TRBJ1-2; 8 bases are shared with TRBD1. This CDR3 is 13 amino acids long. V shed 5 bases and J 4 bases; nucleotides not matched to a gene: 3. CDR1 and CDR2 from the germline V gene are MNHEY and SVGAGI. This CDR3 is CASSMDRVYGYTF. Written as DNA, the CDR3 is TGTGCCAGCAGTATGGACAGGGTCTATGGCTACACCTTC.

This clonotype was seen repeatedly, ten times or more. The chain employs TRBV4-2 and TRBJ1-5; unclear D gene. Germline CDR1 LGHNA, CDR2 YNFKEQ. The CDR3 loop spans 14 amino acids. The V end was cut by 0 bases, the J end by 0 bases, with 3 bases between. The CDR3 DNA reads TGTGCCAGCAGCCAAGATGATAGCAATCAGCCCCAGCATTTT. This translates into CASSQDDSNQPQHF.

This clonotype has ten or more counts. The chain combines TRBV11-2 with TRBJ2-5; 7 bases are a match to TRBD2. Germline V lookup: CDR1 SGHAT, CDR2 FQNNGV. Trimming at V came to 4 bases and at J to 1 base, leaving 9 bases not matched to a gene. The CDR3 has 16 amino acids. Here the CDR3 DNA reads TGTGCCAGCAGCTCCCGAGGGGCTAGCGGCCAAGAGACCCAGTACTTC. Translating it yields CASSSRGASGQETQYF.

This clonotype was seen at least ten times. The chain has TRBV6-2 or TRBV6-3 and TRBJ1-2, with D possibly TRBD1 on 6 matching bases. The CDR3 loop spans 15 amino acids. Trimming took 4 bases from V and 4 from J, leaving 16 bases between them. Germline V gene lookup returns CDR1 MNHEY and CDR2 SVGEGT. In nucleotides, the CDR3 is TGTGCCAGCAGTTGGTCACAGGGAGGTAGCTATGGCTACACCTTC. This sequence encodes CASSWSQGGSYGYTF.

The table lists this clonotype with many counts. The V call is TRBV20-1, the J call TRBJ2-5; no definite D call. The CDR3 covers 11 residues. V lost 0 bases and J 8 bases, leaving 7 bases between the germline ends. Germline V gene sequence: CDR1 DFQATT, CDR2 SNEGSKA (reference sequence). The CDR3 loop is CSARDGDTQYF. In nucleotides, the CDR3 is TGCAGTGCTAGAGACGGTGATACCCAGTACTTC.

Of note for this clonotype: A much larger clone differs from this one at a single base, so this may be a read error. The CDR3 sequence is CPSSLEWASRETQYF. The DNA for the CDR3 is TGTCCCAGCAGCTTAGAGTGGGCTAGTCGGGAGACCCAGTACTTC. J is TRBJ2-5 and V is TRBV11-3, with no clear D. This CDR3 is 15 amino acids long. In germline, CDR1 is SGHNT, CDR2 YENEEA.

The chain joins TRBV11-2 to TRBJ2-5; TRBD1 aligns across 11 bases. This CDR3 has 18 residues. J lost 4 bases, V lost 6 bases, and 16 bases had no gene match. Germline V gene data show CDR1 as SGHAT and CDR2 as FQNNGV. The CDR3 reads CASSLNPPSGTGGETQYF. Written as DNA, the CDR3 is TGTGCCAGCAGTCTTAACCCACCCTCAGGGACAGGGGGAGAGACCCAGTACTTC.

The chain couples TRBV27 to TRBJ2-7; 7 nucleotides match TRBD1. The CDR3 is 11 amino acids. Germline V CDR1 and CDR2: MNHEY, SMNVEV (reference sequence). Trimming took 7 bases from V and 7 from J; bases not matched to a gene: 4. In DNA, the CDR3 is TGTGCCAGCATCAGGGGGTTAGAGCAGTACTTC. This encodes CASIRGLEQYF.

The table lists this clonotype with many counts. The genes are TRBV12-3 or TRBV12-4 and TRBJ2-7; D assignment may be TRBD1 or TRBD2 (5 bases each). The V and J ends lost 5 bases and 2 bases respectively, with 13 bases between them. The CDR3 runs 14 residues. CDR3 DNA: TGTGCCAGCAGTCCCGGGACGGCTACCTACGAGCAGTACTTC. It specifies CASSPGTATYEQYF.

This clonotype was seen at least ten times. CDR3 residues: CASSFVGEEGTEAFF. The CDR3 coding sequence is TGTGCCAGCAGCTTCGTCGGGGAGGAAGGGACTGAAGCTTTCTTT. This chain joins TRBV7-2 and TRBJ1-1; no clear D. Germline assignment: CDR1 SGHTA and CDR2 FQGNSA. The CDR3 spans 15 residues. V was pared by 3 bases and J by 5 bases, with 16 bases between. Full variable domain (outside the CDR3, taken from reference TRBV7-2 and TRBJ1-1): GAGVSQSPSNKVTEKGKDVELRCDPISGHTALYWYRQSLGQGLEFLIYFQGNSAPDKSGLPSDRFSAERTGGSVSTLTIQRTQQEDSAVYLCASSFVGEEGTEAFFGQGTRLTVV.

This rearrangement joins TRBV6-1 to TRBJ2-5, with D tentatively TRBD1 (6 bases). This CDR3 has 15 residues. The V end was cut by 4 bases, the J end by 4 bases, with 16 bases between. CDR1 is MNHNS and CDR2 is SASEGT in the germline V gene. The CDR3 coding sequence is TGTGCCAGCAGTGGCCTTTGGGGGCGCGGAGAGACCCAGTACTTC. As protein: CASSGLWGRGETQYF.

This clonotype was observed at least ten times. The chain carries TRBV6-1 and TRBJ1-5; TRBD1 is a possible D gene (6 bases). Trimming removed 6 bases at V and 5 bases at J, with 14 bases between. CDR1 and CDR2 (germline): MNHNS, SASEGT. The CDR3 runs 14 residues. CDR3: CASREGGWDQPQHF. The CDR3 nucleotides are TGTGCCAGCAGGGAGGGGGGTTGGGATCAGCCCCAGCATTTT.

This clonotype was detected ten times or more. V gene TRBV6-1 combines with J gene TRBJ1-1, with D possibly matching TRBD1 (6 bases). Trimming pared 7 bases from V and 0 bases from J, leaving 12 bases between. CDR1 MNHNS and CDR2 SASEGT come from the germline V gene. The CDR3 has 14 residues. CDR3 residues: CASKTQGMNTEAFF. The CDR3 region has the DNA TGTGCCAGCAAAACACAGGGTATGAACACTGAAGCTTTCTTT.

In its sample, this clonotype was seen many times. The gene calls are TRBV6-4 and TRBJ1-2, with D unclear. V shed 0 bases and J shed 13 bases, with 15 bases lying between them. Looked up from germline, CDR1 is MRHNA and CDR2 is SNTAGT. CDR3 length: 13 amino acids. The CDR3 DNA reads TGTGCCAGCAGTGACTCGGGCAGGTCTAACCCCACCTTC. Protein: CASSDSGRSNPTF.

This clonotype turned up a few times. The gene calls are TRBV4-3 and TRBJ2-5; 11 bases agree with TRBD2. Germline-derived CDR1 and CDR2 are LGHNA and YSLEER. The CDR3 loop spans 15 amino acids. Unmatched junction bases numbered 6, after V lost 4 bases and J lost 5 bases. CDR3 residues: CASSRLAGGEETQYF. The CDR3 region has the DNA TGCGCCAGCAGCCGGTTAGCGGGGGGGGAGGAGACCCAGTACTTC.

This clonotype was detected ten times or more. The gene calls are TRBV20-1 and TRBJ1-1; 7 nucleotides match TRBD1. After removal of 7 bases from V and 7 bases from J, the junction contained 12 bases not matched to a gene. Germline V gene sequence: CDR1 DFQATT, CDR2 SNEGSKA (reference sequence). The CDR3 contains 13 residues. CDR3 loop: CSVAGGVLSEAFF. CDR3 DNA sequence: TGCAGTGTTGCAGGGGGGGTTCTTAGTGAAGCTTTCTTT.

This clonotype was seen at least ten times. The chain couples TRBV28 to TRBJ1-6; the D is unclear. The CDR3 consists of 12 residues. The germline V gene encodes CDR1 MDHEN and CDR2 SYDVKM. Trimming took 2 bases from V and 9 from J, leaving 5 bases between them. The CDR3 DNA sequence: TGTGCCAGCAGTTTAAGTAGTTCACCCCTCCACTTT. Protein sequence: CASSLSSSPLHF.

This clonotype was recorded at least ten times. The chain couples TRBV6-1 to TRBJ2-7; 8 bases are a match to TRBD1. CDR1 MNHNS and CDR2 SASEGT come from the germline V gene. Trimming at V came to 6 bases and at J to 0 bases, leaving 7 bases not matched to a gene. The CDR3 length is 15 residues. For the CDR3, the DNA is TGTGCCAGCAGCCCGGACAGGGAAGGCTCCTACGAGCAGTACTTC. As protein: CASSPDREGSYEQYF.

This clonotype has ten or more counts. The chain recombines TRBV6-1 with TRBJ1-1; maybe TRBD1 (5 bases). CDR1 MNHNS and CDR2 SASEGT come from the germline V gene. Trimming stripped 2 bases from V and 1 base from J, with 11 bases between. The CDR3 totals 15 residues. CDR3 DNA: TGTGCCAGCAGTGAAAATCAGGGTTGGAACACTGAAGCTTTCTTT. Its translation: CASSENQGWNTEAFF.

This chain links TRBV10-3 with TRBJ1-2; 8 bases fit TRBD1. CDR1 is ENHRY and CDR2 is SYGVKD in the germline V gene. V shed 6 bases and J 4 bases; nucleotides not matched to a gene: 7. The length of the CDR3 is 14 residues. CDR3 amino acids: CAIRNRTGTYGYTF. In DNA form, the CDR3 reads TGTGCCATCAGAAACCGGACAGGGACCTATGGCTACACCTTC.